The count of the clone carrying this T cell receptor beta chain is one. The data were obtained in a study of blood T cell repertoires in COVID-19. Background on the study: Material from acute and convalescent COVID-19 was sourced from the United States, Italy and Spain. PBMCs, B-cell-depleted T cells, or T cells provided the cDNA or gDNA that made up the material.

Original handling: Reference gene primer amplification yielded estimated nucleated cell counts. The data were produced by immunoSEQ multiplex PCR, yet TCRdb's version contains in-frame clones alone and is incomplete. V and J calls and clone size are as listed in that table; D and trimming were resolved from the DNA. The sample lists tens of thousands of clones; 70% to 90% were seen once. The clonotype comes from a human donor in a cohort sampled during active COVID-19. The sample consisted of peripheral blood.

The CDR3 DNA sequence: TGTGCCAGCAGCCACACCCTAGCGGGCTCCTACAATGAGCAGTTCTTC. Its protein is CASSHTLAGSYNEQFF. The chain couples TRBV11-3 to TRBJ2-1, with 8 nucleotides matching TRBD2. CDR1 is SGHNT, CDR2 YENEEA, per germline. The CDR3 runs 16 residues. J gave up 0 bases and V 5 bases, and 6 bases lay outside the gene matches.